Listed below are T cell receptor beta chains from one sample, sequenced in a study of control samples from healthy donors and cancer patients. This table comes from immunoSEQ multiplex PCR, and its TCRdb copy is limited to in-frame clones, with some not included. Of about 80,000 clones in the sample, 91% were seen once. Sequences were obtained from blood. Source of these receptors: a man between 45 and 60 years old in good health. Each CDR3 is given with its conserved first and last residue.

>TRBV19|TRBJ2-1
CASSISVNEQFF
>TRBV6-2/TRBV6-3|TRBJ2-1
CASSPRGFGSYNEQFF
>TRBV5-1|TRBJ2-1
CASSLEGRAPGGEQFF
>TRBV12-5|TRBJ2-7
CASGLVQGFSPYEQYF
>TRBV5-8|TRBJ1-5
CASSDRGRGQPQHF
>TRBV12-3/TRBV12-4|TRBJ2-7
CASSLRANEQYF
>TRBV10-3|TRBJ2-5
CATRPLRDQETQYF
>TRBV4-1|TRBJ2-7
CASSLLSGQPRYEQYF
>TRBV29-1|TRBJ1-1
CSVAVSNTEAFF
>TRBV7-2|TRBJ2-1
CASKPQRQANEQFF
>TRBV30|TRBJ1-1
CAWSVRNTEAFF
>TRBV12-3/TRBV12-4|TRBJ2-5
CASSFTGEETQYF
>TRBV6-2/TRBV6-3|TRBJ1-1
CASSRGQLNTEAFF
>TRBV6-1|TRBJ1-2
CASSENSPYGYTF
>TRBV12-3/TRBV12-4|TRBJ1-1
CASSLDAAEAFF
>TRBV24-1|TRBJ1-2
CATSDNIQGSNYGYTF
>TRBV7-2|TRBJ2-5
CASSLGTFQETQYF
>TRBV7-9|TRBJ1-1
CASSLNRDPGNVRNTEAFF
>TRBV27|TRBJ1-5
CASSLRGGRGDGNQPQHF
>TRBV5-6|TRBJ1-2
CASREGGGSNYGYTF
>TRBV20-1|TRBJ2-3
CSRGGTDTQYF
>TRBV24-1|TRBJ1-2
CATGTPNYGYTF
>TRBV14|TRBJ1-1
CASSLPRVPGTEAFF
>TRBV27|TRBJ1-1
CASSLGQGEVGFF
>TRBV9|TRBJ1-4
CASSVDGAGGSTNEKLFF
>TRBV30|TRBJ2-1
CAWSGGRNTDNEQFF
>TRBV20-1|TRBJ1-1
CSARLGAFF
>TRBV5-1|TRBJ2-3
CASKDGGLPTDTQYF
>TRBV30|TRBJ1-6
CAWTGQGANSPLHF
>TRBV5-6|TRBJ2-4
CASSALEHLAKNIQYF
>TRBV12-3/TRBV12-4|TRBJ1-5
CASSLKSNQPQHF
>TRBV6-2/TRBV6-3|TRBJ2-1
CASTPSILHNEQFF
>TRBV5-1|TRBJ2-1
CASKIFGDRGLNEQFF